This T cell receptor beta chain originates from a study of T cells in Graves' hyperthyroidism and ophthalmopathy. Germline V CDR1 and CDR2: SEHNR, FQNEAQ (reference sequence). This CDR3 is built from 19 residues. V shed 1 base and J shed 0 bases, with 22 bases lying between them. In its sample, this clonotype was seen many times. Amplification of TCR beta CDR3 regions was performed using RNA transcripts as template. An initial round of RT-PCR targeting the TCR CDR3 relied on the HTBI primer set. TCRdb fed the multiplex PCR reads into MiXCR, producing one record per CDR3 protein. The sample consists of some 770,000 distinct CDR3 sequences, about 17% of them appearing once. Diagnostic assessment was based on clinical symptoms, serum thyroxine and TRAb, thyroid ultrasound and orbital computed tomography.

The rearrangement uses TRBV7-9 and TRBJ2-7; TRBD2 might be the D (7 bases). This TCR was recovered from a man in his late teens or twenties with Graves' hyperthyroidism. The sequencing sample was made of blood. The chain's CDR3 is CASSLEGEGRLKSSYEQYF. The CDR3, as DNA: TGTGCCAGCAGCTTAGAGGGGGAGGGCCGGCTCAAATCCTCCTACGAGCAGTACTTC.